The rows below give T cell receptor beta chains drawn from one sample of a study of CXCR3-negative and CXCR3-positive naive CD8 T cells. TCRdb processed the 5' RACE reads again and assigns one entry to each CDR3 protein, with no DNA. The sample's table shows thousands of distinct CDR3 sequences. The sequencing input was naive CXCR3+ CD8+ T cells from blood. These receptors came from a human donor in good health. Some clones in this sample may be carry-over from other donors' samples. Each CDR3 is given with its conserved first and last residue. Only part of the rows carry a size: once, few, many, or a class if the clone is expanded.

CDR3aa	v_gene	j_gene	abundance
CASRTGQDYEQYF	TRBV12-3/TRBV12-4	TRBJ2-7	medium-sized
CSARGPLAAANEQFF	TRBV20-1	TRBJ2-1	NA
CATATGGDAYEQYF	TRBV19	TRBJ2-7	NA
CASSLSIGRFEAFF	TRBV27	TRBJ1-1	medium-sized
CASSKEVGRAYGYTF	TRBV21-1	TRBJ1-2	medium-sized
CSVERYFSYNEQFF	TRBV29-1	TRBJ2-1	medium-sized
CASSQARTSYNSPLHF	TRBV4-1	TRBJ1-6	medium-sized
CASSSNVNTEAFF	TRBV12-3/TRBV12-4	TRBJ1-1	NA
CASSVEDGKTTDTQYF	TRBV9	TRBJ2-3	medium-sized
CASSPYSDAADTQYF	TRBV12-3/TRBV12-4	TRBJ2-3	medium-sized
CASSADSSYPEAFF	TRBV7-3	TRBJ1-1	large
CSATGPGEQYF	TRBV20-1	TRBJ2-7	NA
CASSQAWRGGSEQFF	TRBV4-3	TRBJ2-1	medium-sized
CSVEGGTNYGYTF	TRBV29-1	TRBJ1-2	NA
CASSSGQLLTYEQYF	TRBV2	TRBJ2-7	medium-sized
CATSYRRSTPVYEQYF	TRBV15	TRBJ2-7	medium-sized
CSARGEGTYGYTF	TRBV20-1	TRBJ1-2	medium-sized
CASSLGGRVQDTQYF	TRBV11-2	TRBJ2-3	NA
CASSLPGLIGELFF	TRBV12-3/TRBV12-4	TRBJ2-2	medium-sized
CASSRSVGANTGELFF	TRBV5-1	TRBJ2-2	NA
CASSQSGSKTQYF	TRBV3-1	TRBJ2-5	NA
CASSLPRDGSSGANVLTF	TRBV7-3	TRBJ2-6	NA
CASTRDSEQYF	TRBV7-9	TRBJ2-7	medium-sized
CASSGPGYYEQYF	TRBV12-3/TRBV12-4	TRBJ2-7	NA
CASSAGANTEAFF	TRBV19	TRBJ1-1	NA
CSVRSQGFEQYF	TRBV29-1	TRBJ2-7	NA
CASSEGLTRETQYF	TRBV2	TRBJ2-5	NA
CSARAYSKANSPLHF	TRBV20-1	TRBJ1-6	NA
CSVIPGLVRDTQYF	TRBV29-1	TRBJ2-3	medium-sized